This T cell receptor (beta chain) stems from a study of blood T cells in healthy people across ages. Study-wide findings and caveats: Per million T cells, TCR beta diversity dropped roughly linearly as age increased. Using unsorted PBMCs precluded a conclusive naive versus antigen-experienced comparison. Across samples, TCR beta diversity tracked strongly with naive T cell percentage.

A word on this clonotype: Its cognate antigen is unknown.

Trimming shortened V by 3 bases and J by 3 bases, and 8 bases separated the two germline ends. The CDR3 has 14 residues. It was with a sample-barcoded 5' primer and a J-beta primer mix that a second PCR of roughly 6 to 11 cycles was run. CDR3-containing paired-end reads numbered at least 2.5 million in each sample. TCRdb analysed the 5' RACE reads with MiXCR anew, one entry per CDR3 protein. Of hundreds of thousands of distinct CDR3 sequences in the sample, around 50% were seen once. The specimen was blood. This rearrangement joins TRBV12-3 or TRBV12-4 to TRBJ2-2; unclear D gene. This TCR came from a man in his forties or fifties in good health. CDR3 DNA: TGTGCCAGCAGTTTTACTCGTGACACCGGGGAGCTGTTTTTT. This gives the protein CASSFTRDTGELFF.